This TCR beta chain was captured by sequencing in a study of blood T cell repertoires in COVID-19. Across the study: PBMCs, B-cell-depleted T cells, or T cells provided the cDNA or gDNA that made up the material.

The V and J ends lost 0 bases and 2 bases respectively, with 12 bases between them. Germline values: CDR1 KGHDR, CDR2 SFDVKD. The CDR3 covers 16 residues. In the original analysis: It was from reference gene primer amplification that nucleated cell counts were estimated. TCRdb's table, derived via immunoSEQ multiplex PCR, lists solely in-frame clones and lacks some. V, J and clone size are those of that table, while D and trimming were read from the DNA. The table includes some 44,000 clones, roughly 90% detected once. This chain uses TRBV24-1 with TRBJ2-5; D not resolved. Material for sequencing was peripheral blood. The clonotype originates from a man between 60 and 75 years old with active COVID-19. The CDR3 sequence is CATSDLQLGSQETQYF. The DNA of the CDR3 is TGTGCCACCAGTGATTTGCAACTGGGCAGTCAAGAGACCCAGTACTTC.